This T cell receptor beta chain was obtained from a study of T cells in Graves' hyperthyroidism and ophthalmopathy. Study results and limitations: Using 13 V-J features, a model discriminated ophthalmopathy from stable hyperthyroidism. Most clonotypes expanded in thyroid above 0.001 were likewise present in blood.

The germline V gene encodes CDR1 ENHRY and CDR2 SYGVKD. Trimming pared 0 bases from V and 0 bases from J, leaving 5 bases between. The length of the CDR3 is 15 residues. This clonotype showed up many times. Its antigen remains unidentified. Diagnostic decisions used clinical symptoms, serum thyroxine and TRAb, thyroid ultrasound and orbital computed tomography. Amplified regions were TCR beta CDR3 sequences from RNA transcripts. An initial round of RT-PCR targeting the TCR CDR3 relied on the HTBI primer set. TCRdb independently ran MiXCR on the multiplex PCR reads; one entry per CDR3 protein. The table shows over 500,000 distinct CDR3 sequences, with 46% occurring only once.

The rearrangement joins TRBV10-3 to TRBJ2-2, with D unclear. The receptor comes from an adult woman with Graves' disease, either hyperthyroidism or ophthalmopathy (not recorded which). The sample comprised peripheral blood or thyroid tissue (not recorded which). The CDR3 protein is CAISESSSNTGELFF. CDR3 in DNA: TGTGCCATCAGTGAGTCCAGTTCGAACACCGGGGAGCTGTTTTTT.